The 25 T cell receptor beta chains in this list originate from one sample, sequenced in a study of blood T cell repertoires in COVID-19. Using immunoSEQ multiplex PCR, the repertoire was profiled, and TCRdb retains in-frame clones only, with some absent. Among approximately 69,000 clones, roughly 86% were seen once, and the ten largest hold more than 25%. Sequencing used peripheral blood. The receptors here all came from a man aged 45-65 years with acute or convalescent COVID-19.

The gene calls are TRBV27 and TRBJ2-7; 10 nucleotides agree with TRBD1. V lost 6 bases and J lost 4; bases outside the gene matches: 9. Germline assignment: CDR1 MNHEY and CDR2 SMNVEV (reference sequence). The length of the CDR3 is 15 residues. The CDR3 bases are TGTGCCAGCAGGGGGGACAGGGGCGGACCTTACGAGCAGTACTTC. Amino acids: CASRGDRGGPYEQYF.

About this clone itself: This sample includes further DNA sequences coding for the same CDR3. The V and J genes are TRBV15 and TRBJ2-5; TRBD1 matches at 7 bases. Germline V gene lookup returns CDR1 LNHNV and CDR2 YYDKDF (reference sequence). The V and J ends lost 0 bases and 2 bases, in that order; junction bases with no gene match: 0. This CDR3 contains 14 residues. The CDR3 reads CATSRDRGQETQYF. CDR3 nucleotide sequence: TGTGCCACCAGCAGAGACAGGGGGCAAGAGACCCAGTACTTC.

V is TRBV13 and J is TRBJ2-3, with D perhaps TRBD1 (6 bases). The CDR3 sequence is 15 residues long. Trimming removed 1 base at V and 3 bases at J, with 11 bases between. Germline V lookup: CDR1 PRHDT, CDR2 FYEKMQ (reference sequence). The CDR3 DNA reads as TGTGCCAGCAGCTTAGCCAGGGGAATAACAGATACGCAGTATTTT. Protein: CASSLARGITDTQYF.

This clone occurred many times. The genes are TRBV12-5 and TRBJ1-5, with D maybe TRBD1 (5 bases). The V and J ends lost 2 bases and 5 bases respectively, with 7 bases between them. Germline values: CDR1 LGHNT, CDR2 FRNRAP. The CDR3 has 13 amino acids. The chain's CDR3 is CASGLPGDQPQHF. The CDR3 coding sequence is TGTGCTAGTGGTTTGCCGGGGGATCAGCCCCAGCATTTT.

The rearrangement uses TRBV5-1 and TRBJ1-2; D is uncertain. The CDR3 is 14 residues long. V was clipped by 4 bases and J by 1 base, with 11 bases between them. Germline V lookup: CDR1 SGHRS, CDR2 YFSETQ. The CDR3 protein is CASSLDGVNYGYTF. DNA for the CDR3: TGCGCCAGCAGCCTAGACGGGGTTAACTATGGCTACACCTTC.

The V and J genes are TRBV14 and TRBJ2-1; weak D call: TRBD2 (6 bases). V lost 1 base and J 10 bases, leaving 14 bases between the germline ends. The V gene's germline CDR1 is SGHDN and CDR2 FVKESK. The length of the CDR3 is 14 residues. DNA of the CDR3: TGTGCCAGCAGCCAAGTAGGAGGGACGGTGGAGCAGTTCTTC. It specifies CASSQVGGTVEQFF.

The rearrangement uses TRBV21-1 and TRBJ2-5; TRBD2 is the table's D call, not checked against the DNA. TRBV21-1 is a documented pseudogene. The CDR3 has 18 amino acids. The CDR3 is CASSKEQAGGPKTETQYF. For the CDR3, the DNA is TGTGCCAGCAGCAAAGAGCAAGCGGGGGGCCCCAAAACAGAGACCCAGTACTTC.

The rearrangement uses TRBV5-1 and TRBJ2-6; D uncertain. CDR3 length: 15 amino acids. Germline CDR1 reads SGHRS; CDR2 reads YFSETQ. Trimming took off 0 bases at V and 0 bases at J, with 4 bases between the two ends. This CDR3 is CASSLVSSGANVLTF. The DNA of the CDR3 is TGCGCCAGCAGCTTGGTATCCTCTGGGGCCAACGTCCTGACTTTC. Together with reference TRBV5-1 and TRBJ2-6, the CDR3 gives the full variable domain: KAGVTQTPRYLIKTRGQQVTLSCSPISGHRSVSWYQQTPGQGLQFLFEYFSETQRNKGNFPGRFSGRQFSNSRSEMNVSTLELGDSALYLCASSLVSSGANVLTFGAGSRLTVL.

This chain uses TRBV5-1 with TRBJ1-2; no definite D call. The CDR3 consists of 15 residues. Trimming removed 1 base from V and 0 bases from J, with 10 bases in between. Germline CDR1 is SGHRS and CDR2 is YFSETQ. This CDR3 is CASSLLGSSNYGYTF. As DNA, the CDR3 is TGCGCCAGCAGCTTGTTGGGCAGCTCTAACTATGGCTACACCTTC.

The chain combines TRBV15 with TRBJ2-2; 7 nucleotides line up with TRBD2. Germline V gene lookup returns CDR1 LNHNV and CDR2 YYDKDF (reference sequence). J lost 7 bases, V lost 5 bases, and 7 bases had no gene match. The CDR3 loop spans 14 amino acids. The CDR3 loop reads CATSALGGIGELFF. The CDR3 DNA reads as TGTGCCACCAGCGCCCTGGGGGGGATCGGGGAGCTGTTTTTT.

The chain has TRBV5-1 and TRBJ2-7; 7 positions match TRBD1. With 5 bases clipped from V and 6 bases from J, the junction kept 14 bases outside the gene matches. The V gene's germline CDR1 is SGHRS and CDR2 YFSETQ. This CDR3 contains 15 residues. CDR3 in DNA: TGCGCCAGCAGTGAATCCGGGACAGTCAAGGGCGAGCAGTACTTC. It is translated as CASSESGTVKGEQYF.

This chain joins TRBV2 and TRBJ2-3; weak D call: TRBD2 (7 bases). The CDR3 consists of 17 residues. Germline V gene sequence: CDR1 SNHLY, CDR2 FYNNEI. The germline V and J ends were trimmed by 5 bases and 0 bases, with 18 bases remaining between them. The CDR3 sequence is CASSPEGGLLSTDTQYF. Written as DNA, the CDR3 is TGTGCCAGCAGTCCGGAGGGGGGACTACTAAGCACAGATACGCAGTATTTT.

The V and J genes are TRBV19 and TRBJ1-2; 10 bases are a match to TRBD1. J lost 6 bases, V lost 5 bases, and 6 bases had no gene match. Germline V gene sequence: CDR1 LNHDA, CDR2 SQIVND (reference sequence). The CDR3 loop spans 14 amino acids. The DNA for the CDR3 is TGTGCCAGTAGTGAAATCGACAGGGGGCATGGCTACACCTTC. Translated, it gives CASSEIDRGHGYTF.

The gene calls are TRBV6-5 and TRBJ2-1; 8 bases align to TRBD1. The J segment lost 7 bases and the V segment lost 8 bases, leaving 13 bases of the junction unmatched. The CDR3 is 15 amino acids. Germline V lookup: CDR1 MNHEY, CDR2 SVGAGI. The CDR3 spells CASLSGTGSHNEQFF. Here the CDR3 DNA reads TGTGCCAGCCTCTCCGGGACAGGCTCACATAATGAGCAGTTCTTC.

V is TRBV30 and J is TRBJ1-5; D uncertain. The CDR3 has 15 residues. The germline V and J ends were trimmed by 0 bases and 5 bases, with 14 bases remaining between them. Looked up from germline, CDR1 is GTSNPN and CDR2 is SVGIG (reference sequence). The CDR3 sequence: CAWSVLRTTHQPQHF. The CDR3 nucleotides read TGTGCCTGGAGTGTACTCAGGACTACCCATCAGCCCCAGCATTTT.

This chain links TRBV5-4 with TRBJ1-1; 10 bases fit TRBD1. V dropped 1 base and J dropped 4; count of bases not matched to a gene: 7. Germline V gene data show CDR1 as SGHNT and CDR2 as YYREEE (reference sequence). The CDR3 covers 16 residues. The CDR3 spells CASSLKGQGGFTEAFF. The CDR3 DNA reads TGTGCCAGCAGCTTGAAAGGACAGGGGGGTTTCACTGAAGCTTTCTTT.

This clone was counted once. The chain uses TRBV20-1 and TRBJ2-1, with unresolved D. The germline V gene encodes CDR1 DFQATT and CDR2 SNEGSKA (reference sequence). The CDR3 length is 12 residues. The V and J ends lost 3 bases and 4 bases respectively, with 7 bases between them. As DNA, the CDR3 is TGCAGTGCTAGTGGCCGGTACAATGAGCAGTTCTTC. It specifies CSASGRYNEQFF.

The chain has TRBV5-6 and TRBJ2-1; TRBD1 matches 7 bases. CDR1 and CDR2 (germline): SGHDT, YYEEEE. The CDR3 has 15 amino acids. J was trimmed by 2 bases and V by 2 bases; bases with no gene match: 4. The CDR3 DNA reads TGTGCCAGCAGCTTAGGAGACAGGGCCTACAATGAGCAGTTCTTC. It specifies CASSLGDRAYNEQFF.

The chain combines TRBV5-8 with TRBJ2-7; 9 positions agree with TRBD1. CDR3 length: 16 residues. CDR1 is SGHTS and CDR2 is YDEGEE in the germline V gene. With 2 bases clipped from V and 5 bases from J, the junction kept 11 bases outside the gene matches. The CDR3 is CASSFPPGTGLDEQYF. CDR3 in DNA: TGTGCCAGCAGCTTTCCACCCGGGACAGGGCTCGACGAGCAGTACTTC.

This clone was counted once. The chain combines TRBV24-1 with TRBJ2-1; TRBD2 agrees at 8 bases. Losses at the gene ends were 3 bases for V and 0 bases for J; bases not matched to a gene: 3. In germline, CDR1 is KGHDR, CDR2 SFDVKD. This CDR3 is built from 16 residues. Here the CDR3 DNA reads TGTGCCACCAGTGATAGTAGCGGGGCCTCCTACAATGAGCAGTTCTTC. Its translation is CATSDSSGASYNEQFF.

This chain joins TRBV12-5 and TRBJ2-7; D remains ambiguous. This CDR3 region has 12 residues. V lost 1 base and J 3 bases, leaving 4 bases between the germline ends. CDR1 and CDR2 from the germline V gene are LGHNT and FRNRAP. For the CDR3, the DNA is TGTGCTAGTGGTTTGGCGGGCTACGAGCAGTACTTC. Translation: CASGLAGYEQYF.

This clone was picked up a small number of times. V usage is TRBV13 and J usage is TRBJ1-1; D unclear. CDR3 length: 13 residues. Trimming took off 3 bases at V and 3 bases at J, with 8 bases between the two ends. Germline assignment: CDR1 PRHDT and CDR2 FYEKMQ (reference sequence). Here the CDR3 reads CASSFQEDTEAFF. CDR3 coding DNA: TGTGCCAGCAGCTTCCAGGAAGACACTGAAGCTTTCTTT.

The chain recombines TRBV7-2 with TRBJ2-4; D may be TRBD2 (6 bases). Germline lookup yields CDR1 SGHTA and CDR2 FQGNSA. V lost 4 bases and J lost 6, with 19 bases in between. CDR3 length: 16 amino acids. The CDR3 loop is CASSSTRGVPRNIQYF. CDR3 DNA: TGTGCCAGCAGCTCAACTCGCGGGGTTCCACGAAACATTCAGTACTTC.

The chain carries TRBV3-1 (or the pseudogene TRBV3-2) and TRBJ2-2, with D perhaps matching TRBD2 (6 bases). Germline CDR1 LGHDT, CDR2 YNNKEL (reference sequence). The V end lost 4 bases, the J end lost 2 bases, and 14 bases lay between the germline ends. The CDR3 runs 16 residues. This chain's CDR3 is CASSPLTGLNTGELFF. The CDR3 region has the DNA TGTGCCAGCAGCCCTCTAACGGGACTTAACACCGGGGAGCTGTTTTTT.

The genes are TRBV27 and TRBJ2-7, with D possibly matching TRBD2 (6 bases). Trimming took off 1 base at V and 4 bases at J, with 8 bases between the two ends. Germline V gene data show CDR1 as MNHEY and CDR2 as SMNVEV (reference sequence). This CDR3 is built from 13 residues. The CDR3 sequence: CASSLLAEYEQYF. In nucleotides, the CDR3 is TGTGCCAGCAGTTTATTAGCGGAGTACGAGCAGTACTTC.